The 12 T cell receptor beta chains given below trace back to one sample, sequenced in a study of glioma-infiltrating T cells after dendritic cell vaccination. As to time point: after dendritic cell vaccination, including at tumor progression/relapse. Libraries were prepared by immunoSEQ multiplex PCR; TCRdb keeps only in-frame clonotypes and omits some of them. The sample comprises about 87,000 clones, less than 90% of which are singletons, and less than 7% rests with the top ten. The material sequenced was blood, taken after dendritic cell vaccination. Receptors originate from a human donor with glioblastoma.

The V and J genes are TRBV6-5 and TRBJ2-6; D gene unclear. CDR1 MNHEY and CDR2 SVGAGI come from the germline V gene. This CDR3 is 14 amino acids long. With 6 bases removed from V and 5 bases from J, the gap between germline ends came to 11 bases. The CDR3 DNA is TGTGCCAGCAGCCTATCCAAATGGGCCAACGTCCTGACTTTC. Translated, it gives CASSLSKWANVLTF.

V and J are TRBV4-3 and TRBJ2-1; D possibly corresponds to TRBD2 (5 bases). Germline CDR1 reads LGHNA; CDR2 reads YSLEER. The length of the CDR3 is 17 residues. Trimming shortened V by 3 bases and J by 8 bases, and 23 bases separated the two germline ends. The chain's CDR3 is CASSHPLATTGIDEQFF. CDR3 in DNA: TGCGCCAGCAGCCACCCTCTAGCAACTACCGGGATAGATGAGCAGTTCTTC.

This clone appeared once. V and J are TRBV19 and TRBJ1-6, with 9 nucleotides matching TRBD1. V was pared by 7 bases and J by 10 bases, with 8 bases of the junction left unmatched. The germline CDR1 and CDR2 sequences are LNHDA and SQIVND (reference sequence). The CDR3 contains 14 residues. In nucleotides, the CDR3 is TGTGCCAGTATGAAGACAGGGGGTTGGTCACCCCTCCACTTT. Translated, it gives CASMKTGGWSPLHF.

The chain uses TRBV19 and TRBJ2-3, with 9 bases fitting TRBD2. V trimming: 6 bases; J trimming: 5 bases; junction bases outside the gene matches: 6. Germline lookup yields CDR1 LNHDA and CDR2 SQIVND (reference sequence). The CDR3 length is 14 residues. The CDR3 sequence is CASSPSGERDTQYF. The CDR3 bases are TGTGCCAGTAGCCCTAGCGGGGAGAGAGATACGCAGTATTTT.

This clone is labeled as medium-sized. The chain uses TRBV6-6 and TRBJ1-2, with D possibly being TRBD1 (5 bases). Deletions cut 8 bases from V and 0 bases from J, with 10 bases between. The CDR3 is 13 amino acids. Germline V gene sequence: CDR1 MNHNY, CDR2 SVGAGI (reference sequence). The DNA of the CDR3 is TGTGCCAGCGTATACAGGCCTAACTATGGCTACACCTTC. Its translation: CASVYRPNYGYTF.

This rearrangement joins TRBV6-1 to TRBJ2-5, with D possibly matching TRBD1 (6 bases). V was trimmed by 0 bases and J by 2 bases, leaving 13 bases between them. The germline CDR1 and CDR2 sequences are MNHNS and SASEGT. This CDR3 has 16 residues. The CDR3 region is CASSEATGQSQETQYF. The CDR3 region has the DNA TGTGCCAGCAGTGAAGCGACCGGACAGTCTCAAGAGACCCAGTACTTC.

Here the CDR3 reads CASSGTFNQPQHF. CDR3 nucleotides: TGTGCCAGCAGTGGGACATTCAATCAGCCCCAGCATTTT. The chain combines TRBV2 with TRBJ1-5; D is perhaps TRBD1 (5 bases). V lost 4 bases and J 3 bases, leaving 7 bases between the germline ends. The CDR3 covers 13 residues. Germline V gene data show CDR1 as SNHLY and CDR2 as FYNNEI.

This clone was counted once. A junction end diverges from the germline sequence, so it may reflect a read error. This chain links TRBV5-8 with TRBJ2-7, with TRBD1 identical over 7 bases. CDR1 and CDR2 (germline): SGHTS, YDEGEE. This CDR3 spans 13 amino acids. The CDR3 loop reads CASTLGQLKEQYF. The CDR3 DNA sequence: TGTGCCAGCACCTTGGGACAGCTTAAGGAGCAGTACTTC. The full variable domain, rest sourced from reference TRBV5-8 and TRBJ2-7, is EAGVTQSPTHLIKTRGQQATLRCSPISGHTSVYWYQQALGLGLQFLLWYDEGEERNRGNFPPRFSGRQFPNYSSELNVNALELEDSALYLCASTLGQLKEQYFGPGTRLTVT.

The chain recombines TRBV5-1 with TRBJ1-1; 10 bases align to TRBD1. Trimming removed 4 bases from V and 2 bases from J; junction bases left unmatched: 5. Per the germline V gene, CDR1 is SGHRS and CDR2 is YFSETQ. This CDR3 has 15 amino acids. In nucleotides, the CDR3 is TGCGCCAGCAGCGTAGGGGACAGGGGAAACACTGAAGCTTTCTTT. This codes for CASSVGDRGNTEAFF.

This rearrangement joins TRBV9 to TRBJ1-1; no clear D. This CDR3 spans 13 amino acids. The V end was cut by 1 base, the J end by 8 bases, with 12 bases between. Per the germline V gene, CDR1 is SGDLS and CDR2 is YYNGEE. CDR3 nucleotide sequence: TGTGCCAGCAGCGTAAGCGGGGAGCAAGAAGCTTTCTTT. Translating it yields CASSVSGEQEAFF.

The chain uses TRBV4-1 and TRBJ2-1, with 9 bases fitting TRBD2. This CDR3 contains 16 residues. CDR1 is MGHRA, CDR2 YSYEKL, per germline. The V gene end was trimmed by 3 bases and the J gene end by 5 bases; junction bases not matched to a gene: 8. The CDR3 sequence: CASSHRQGGRDNEQFF. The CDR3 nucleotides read TGCGCCAGCAGCCACCGGCAGGGCGGGAGGGACAATGAGCAGTTCTTC.

CDR3 protein: CASSSGTRNFYGYTF. The CDR3 DNA is TGTGCCAGCAGCTCGGGGACAAGAAACTTTTATGGCTACACCTTC. The J gene is TRBJ1-2, the V gene TRBV7-9; D may be TRBD1 (6 bases). Germline V gives CDR1 SEHNR, CDR2 FQNEAQ (reference sequence). The CDR3 extends over 15 amino acids. V lost 4 bases to trimming and J lost 5 bases, with 17 bases between them.